Below are 14 T cell receptor beta chains sequenced from a single sample in a study of T cell repertoires in cytomegalovirus infection. TCRdb re-derived calls from the reads in MiXCR, one entry per CDR3 protein. The sample shows under 200,000 distinct CDR3 sequences, under 20% of them seen only once. The sample was CD8+ T cells from PBMCs. Receptors originate from a human donor in good health (CMV status not recorded). Some clones in this sample may be carry-over from other donors' samples.

This clonotype is large by share. This sequence joins TRBV4-2 and TRBJ2-2; perhaps TRBD1 as D (5 bases). The CDR3 consists of 13 residues. The germline CDR1 and CDR2 sequences are LGHNA and YNFKEQ. V was trimmed by 5 bases and J by 7 bases, leaving 11 bases between them. DNA of the CDR3: TGTGCCAGCAGCTCGAAGCAGGGCGGGGAGCTGTTTTTT. Its translation: CASSSKQGGELFF.

This clonotype showed up just a few times. The V call is TRBV12-3 or TRBV12-4, the J call TRBJ1-2, with 8 bases fitting TRBD1. The CDR3 runs 13 residues. Germline trimming cut 6 bases from V and 6 bases from J; bases unmatched to any gene: 6. The CDR3 spells CASRLGQGDGYTF. In nucleotides, the CDR3 is TGTGCCAGCAGACTTGGACAGGGAGATGGCTACACCTTC.

The chain links TRBV7-9 to TRBJ2-7, with 8 bases fitting TRBD2. Germline lookup yields CDR1 SEHNR and CDR2 FQNEAQ (reference sequence). CDR3 size: 15 residues. V trimming: 5 bases; J trimming: 6 bases; junction bases outside the gene matches: 12. In DNA, the CDR3 is TGTGCCAGCAGCCACCCTTTTAGCGGGGCGAGCGAGCAGTACTTC. Translation: CASSHPFSGASEQYF.

This clonotype was detected a few times. V usage is TRBV28 and J usage is TRBJ2-3; 7 bases align to TRBD2. CDR3 length equals 14 residues. J was trimmed by 6 bases and V by 3 bases; bases with no gene match: 6. The germline V gene encodes CDR1 MDHEN and CDR2 SYDVKM. The DNA for the CDR3 is TGTGCCAGCAGTTTGCCTCTCGGGGGGGATACGCAGTATTTT. It specifies CASSLPLGGDTQYF.

This chain joins TRBV28 and TRBJ1-5; 7 nucleotides match TRBD1. The germline V gene has CDR1 MDHEN and CDR2 SYDVKM. Germline trimming cut 6 bases from V and 2 bases from J; bases unmatched to any gene: 7. The CDR3 spans 15 residues. CDR3 loop: CASSYRGGRNQPQHF. The CDR3 DNA reads TGTGCCAGCAGCTACAGGGGAGGGCGCAATCAGCCCCAGCATTTT.

This clonotype occurred a few times. This sequence joins TRBV6-1 and TRBJ2-1; no firm D call. The CDR3 runs to 14 residues. V lost 3 bases, J lost 6 bases, and 12 bases lay in between. Germline CDR1 is MNHNS and CDR2 is SASEGT. CDR3 in amino acids: CASSDLPLGNEQFF. CDR3 nucleotide sequence: TGTGCCAGCAGTGACTTACCTCTCGGCAATGAGCAGTTCTTC.

This clonotype occurred many times. The chain carries TRBV7-8 and TRBJ2-6; 8 bases are a match to TRBD1. The CDR3 has 18 amino acids. Looked up from germline, CDR1 is SGHVS and CDR2 is FQNEAQ. The V segment lost 5 bases and the J segment 2 bases; nucleotides outside the gene matches: 11. CDR3: CASSLRGRIVTGANVLTF. The CDR3 DNA is TGTGCCAGCAGCCTCAGGGGGCGTATCGTCACTGGGGCCAACGTCCTGACTTTC.

This clonotype was counted only a few times. The CDR3 DNA sequence: TGTGCCAGCAGTTACGGGGACGTCCGGGAGGGATTCCAAGATACGCAGTATTTT. As protein: CASSYGDVREGFQDTQYF. The chain combines TRBV6-2 or TRBV6-3 with TRBJ2-3, with 8 nucleotides matching TRBD2. Germline lookup yields CDR1 MNHEY and CDR2 SVGEGT. Losses at the gene ends were 2 bases for V and 5 bases for J; bases not matched to a gene: 15. The CDR3 has 18 residues.

This clonotype was observed once. This chain links TRBV6-2 or TRBV6-3 with TRBJ2-7; D call uncertain. Germline-derived CDR1 and CDR2 are MNHEY and SVGEGT. Trimming removed 6 bases from V and 6 bases from J, with 9 bases in between. The CDR3 length is 11 residues. The CDR3 DNA reads as TGTGCCAGCAGCCCAGGATCCGAGCAGTACTTC. Its translation is CASSPGSEQYF.

This clonotype was found many times. The V gene is TRBV6-2 or TRBV6-3, the J gene TRBJ2-7; D unclear. CDR1 is MNHEY, CDR2 SVGEGT, per germline. The CDR3 loop spans 13 amino acids. Trimming took 0 bases from V and 5 from J, leaving 8 bases between them. DNA of the CDR3: TGTGCCAGCAGTTACTCGAGTTATAACGAGCAGTACTTC. Protein product: CASSYSSYNEQYF.

The V gene is TRBV11-1, the J gene TRBJ2-1, with 8 bases fitting TRBD2. J was trimmed by 7 bases and V by 8 bases; bases with no gene match: 4. Germline-derived CDR1 and CDR2 are SGHAT and FQDESV (reference sequence). The CDR3 is made up of 12 amino acids. The CDR3 region is CASRLARNEQFF. The DNA for the CDR3 is TGTGCCAGCCGACTAGCGAGGAATGAGCAGTTCTTC.

The chain combines TRBV29-1 with TRBJ2-3, with D uncertain. Trimming removed 4 bases at V and 2 bases at J, with 7 bases between. CDR1 is SQVTM and CDR2 is ANQGSEA in the germline V gene. The CDR3 sequence is 12 residues long. Here the CDR3 DNA reads TGCAGCGTTGTATCCGTCACAGATACGCAGTATTTT. The encoded protein is CSVVSVTDTQYF.

The chain couples TRBV6-6 to TRBJ2-3, with no clear D. Trimming pared 2 bases from V and 5 bases from J, leaving 11 bases between. CDR1 and CDR2 (germline): MNHNY, SVGAGI (reference sequence). The CDR3 runs 14 residues. This chain's CDR3 is CASSYETTVDTQYF. The CDR3 DNA is TGTGCCAGCAGTTACGAGACCACGGTAGATACGCAGTATTTT.

This clonotype was found many times. J is TRBJ2-1 and V is TRBV28, with 9 bases identical to TRBD1. Germline V gene data show CDR1 as MDHEN and CDR2 as SYDVKM. The CDR3 is 16 amino acids. V lost 3 bases to trimming and J lost 5 bases; unmatched junction nucleotides: 8. The CDR3 sequence: CASSFPGTGNHNEQFF. CDR3 DNA: TGTGCCAGCAGTTTCCCCGGGACAGGGAACCACAATGAGCAGTTCTTC.